This TCR beta chain was identified in a study of Graves' ophthalmopathy and Graves' hyperthyroidism. The CDR3 sequence is 17 residues long. The J segment lost 1 base and the V segment lost 4 bases, leaving 10 bases of the junction unmatched. The V gene's germline CDR1 is SGDLS and CDR2 YYNGEE. From RNA, the CDR3 regions of TCR beta chains were amplified and sequenced. Following a first-round RT-PCR that used HTBI primers, a second-round multiplex PCR was carried out. TCRdb ran MiXCR on the multiplex PCR reads and lists one entry per CDR3 protein. Counted here are about 740,000 distinct CDR3 sequences, about 44% occurring once; the ten biggest clones make up 44%.

The receptor comes from an adult man with Graves' ophthalmopathy. Sequencing was carried out using peripheral blood. The V gene is TRBV9, the J gene TRBJ2-2; TRBD1 matches 7 bases. In DNA form, the CDR3 reads TGTGCCAGCAGCCTTCGACAGGGTTTGGGGAACACCGGGGAGCTGTTTTTT. Its translation is CASSLRQGLGNTGELFF.